The TCR beta chain under discussion was sequenced for a study of blood T cell repertoires in COVID-19. Study-level background: The study drew acute and convalescent COVID-19 samples from the United States, Italy and Spain. T cells, B-cell-depleted T cells, or PBMCs supplied cDNA or gDNA.

V lost 3 bases and J lost 3; bases outside the gene matches: 4. Per germline, CDR1 SGHRS and CDR2 YFSETQ. The CDR3 runs 14 residues. In the original workflow: Quantification of nucleated cells was approximated via reference gene primer amplification. Repertoires were generated with immunoSEQ multiplex PCR, while TCRdb's copy carries only in-frame clones and drops some. Clone size and the V and J calls come from that table; the DNA yielded D and trimming. This table has some 300,000 clones, approximately 86% appearing once. The clonotype was recovered from a man between 65 and 79 years old with acute or convalescent COVID-19. Material for sequencing was peripheral blood. The chain recombines TRBV5-1 with TRBJ2-7, with 9 bases lining up with TRBD1. The CDR3 reads CASSSPGQGYEQYF. The CDR3 DNA sequence: TGCGCCAGCAGCTCCCCGGGACAGGGCTACGAGCAGTACTTC.